The 2 T cell receptor beta chains in this list originate from one sample, sequenced in a study of regulatory T cells in long-lasting Graves disease. Arm-PCR with iRepertoire HTBI primers amplified the CDR3 regions for these TCR beta libraries. TCRdb re-called the multiplex PCR reads with MiXCR, one entry per CDR3 protein. The sample carries around 450,000 distinct CDR3 sequences, about 22% recorded once. Sample time point: persistent/refractory GD, antithyroid drugs over 5 years with positive TRAb. PBMC RNA was the source of the TCR library. Sequences were derived from peripheral blood mononuclear cells (PBMCs), sampled when the disease was refractory, from a patient treated with antithyroid drugs. The receptor set was obtained from a female donor with Graves disease.

This clonotype was seen many times. The chain couples TRBV10-3 to TRBJ1-1; no firm D call. Trimming removed 2 bases from V and 1 base from J, with 5 bases in between. Germline V gives CDR1 ENHRY, CDR2 SYGVKD. CDR3 length: 13 amino acids. The CDR3 region is CAISERSNTEAFF. CDR3 in DNA: TGTGCCATCAGTGAGCGGTCGAACACTGAAGCTTTCTTT.

This clonotype was found many times. The genes are TRBV6-2 or TRBV6-3 and TRBJ2-7; D possibly corresponds to TRBD1 (6 bases). Germline V gives CDR1 MNHEY, CDR2 SVGEGT. V was shortened by 7 bases and J by 9 bases, with 22 bases between the two germline ends. This CDR3 is 14 amino acids long. The CDR3 protein is CASTPTGFAISQYF. CDR3 nucleotides: TGTGCCAGCACCCCAACAGGGTTCGCAATATCGCAGTACTTC.